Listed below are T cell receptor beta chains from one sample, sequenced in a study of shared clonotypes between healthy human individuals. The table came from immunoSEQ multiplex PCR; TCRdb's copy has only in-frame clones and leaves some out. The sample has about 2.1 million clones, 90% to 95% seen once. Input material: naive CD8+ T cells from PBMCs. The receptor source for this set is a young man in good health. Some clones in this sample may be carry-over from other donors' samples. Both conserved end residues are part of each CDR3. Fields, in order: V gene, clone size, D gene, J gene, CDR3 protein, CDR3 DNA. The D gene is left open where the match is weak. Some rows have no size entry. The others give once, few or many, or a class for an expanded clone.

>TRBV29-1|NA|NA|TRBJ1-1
CSVRAGRFEAFF
TGCAGCGTTAGGGCAGGGCGCTTCGAAGCTTTCTTT
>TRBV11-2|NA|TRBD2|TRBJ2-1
CASSGQTSGRVDNEQFF
TGTGCCAGCAGCGGACAAACTAGCGGGAGGGTGGACAATGAGCAGTTCTTC
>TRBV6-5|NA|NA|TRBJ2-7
CASARGEGYEQYF
TGTGCCAGCGCCCGGGGAGAGGGCTACGAGCAGTACTTC
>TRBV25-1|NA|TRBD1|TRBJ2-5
CASSAGQGQETQYF
TGTGCCAGCAGTGCCGGACAGGGCCAAGAGACCCAGTACTTC
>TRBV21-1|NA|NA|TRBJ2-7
CASLKDGPYEQYF
TGTGCCAGCCTAAAGGACGGGCCCTACGAGCAGTACTTC
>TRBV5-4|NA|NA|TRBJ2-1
CASSQSTGRNEQFF
TGTGCCAGCAGCCAATCCACGGGCAGGAATGAGCAGTTCTTC
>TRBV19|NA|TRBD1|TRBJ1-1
CASSTRTGERTEAFF
TGTGCCAGTAGTACCCGGACAGGGGAGAGGACTGAAGCTTTCTTT
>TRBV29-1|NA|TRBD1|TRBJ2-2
CSVGWDRVVGELFF
TGCAGCGTTGGTTGGGACAGGGTTGTCGGGGAGCTGTTTTTT
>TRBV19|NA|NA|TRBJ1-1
CASRPWGAGINGNTEAFF
TGTGCCAGTAGACCTTGGGGGGCAGGGATAAATGGGAACACTGAAGCTTTCTTT
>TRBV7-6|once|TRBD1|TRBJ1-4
CASSLIHRGGEKLFF
TGTGCCAGCAGCTTGATACACAGGGGCGGTGAAAAACTGTTTTTT
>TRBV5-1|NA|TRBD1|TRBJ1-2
CASSQDRGIHGYTF
TGCGCCAGCAGCCAGGACAGGGGAATACATGGCTACACCTTC
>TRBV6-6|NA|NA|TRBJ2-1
CASRERKGGPEGEQFF
TGTGCCAGCAGGGAACGAAAGGGGGGCCCCGAAGGAGAGCAGTTCTTC
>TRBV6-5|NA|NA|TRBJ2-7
CASSYNEQYF
TGTGCCAGCAGTTACAACGAGCAGTACTTC
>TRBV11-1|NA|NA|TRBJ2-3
CASSLRGSSTPDTQYF
TGTGCCAGCAGCTTAAGGGGTTCCAGCACCCCAGATACGCAGTATTTT
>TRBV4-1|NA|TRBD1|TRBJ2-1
CASSDRGYSSYNEQFF
TGCGCCAGCAGTGACAGGGGATATAGCTCCTACAATGAGCAGTTCTTC
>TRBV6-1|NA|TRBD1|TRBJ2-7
CASNDRGRVHEQYF
TGTGCCAGCAACGACAGGGGGCGGGTCCACGAGCAGTACTTC
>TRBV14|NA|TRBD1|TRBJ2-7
CASSPTGVLDEQYF
TGTGCCAGCAGCCCAACAGGGGTTCTCGACGAGCAGTACTTC
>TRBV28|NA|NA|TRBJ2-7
CASSFPGQANEQYF
TGTGCCAGCAGTTTCCCGGGGCAGGCAAACGAGCAGTACTTC
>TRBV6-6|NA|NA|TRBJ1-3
CASRGRGGNTIYF
TGTGCCAGCAGGGGACGTGGAGGAAACACCATATATTTT
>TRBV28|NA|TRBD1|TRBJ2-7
CASSSILDRGYEQYF
TGTGCCAGCAGTTCCATACTGGACAGGGGCTACGAGCAGTACTTC
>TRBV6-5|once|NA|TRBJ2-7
CASSFGMGDEQYF
TGTGCCAGCAGTTTCGGGATGGGGGACGAGCAGTACTTC
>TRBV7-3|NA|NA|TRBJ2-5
CASSLTRGAQETQYF
TGTGCCAGCAGCTTAACAAGGGGGGCACAAGAGACCCAGTACTTC
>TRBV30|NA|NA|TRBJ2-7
CAWSVGTYEQYF
TGTGCCTGGAGTGTGGGAACCTACGAGCAGTACTTC
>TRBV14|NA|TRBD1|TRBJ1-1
CASSPTGVNTEAFF
TGTGCCAGCAGCCCGACAGGGGTGAACACTGAAGCTTTCTTT
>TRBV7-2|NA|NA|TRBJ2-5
CASSLVGGYQETQYF
TGTGCCAGCAGCTTAGTTGGCGGATACCAAGAGACCCAGTACTTC
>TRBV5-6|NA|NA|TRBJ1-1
CASSTTGYVNTEAFF
TGTGCCAGCAGCACCACAGGGTATGTGAACACTGAAGCTTTCTTT